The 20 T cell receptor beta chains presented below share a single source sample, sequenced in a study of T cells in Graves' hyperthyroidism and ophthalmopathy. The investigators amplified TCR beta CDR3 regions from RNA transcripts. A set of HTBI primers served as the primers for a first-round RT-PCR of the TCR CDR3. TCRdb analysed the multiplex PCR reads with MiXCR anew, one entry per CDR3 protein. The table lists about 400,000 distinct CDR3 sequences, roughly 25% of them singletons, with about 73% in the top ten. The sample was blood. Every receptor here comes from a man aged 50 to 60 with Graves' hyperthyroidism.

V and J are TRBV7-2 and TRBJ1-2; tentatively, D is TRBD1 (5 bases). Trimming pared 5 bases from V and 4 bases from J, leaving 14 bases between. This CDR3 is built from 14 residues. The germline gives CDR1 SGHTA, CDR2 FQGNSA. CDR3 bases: TGTGCCAGCAGCCCGACGGGACGGACCTATGGCTACACCTTC. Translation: CASSPTGRTYGYTF. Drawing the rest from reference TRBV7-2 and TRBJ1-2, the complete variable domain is GAGVSQSPSNKVTEKGKDVELRCDPISGHTALYWYRQSLGQGLEFLIYFQGNSAPDKSGLPSDRFSAERTGGSVSTLTIQRTQQEDSAVYLCASSPTGRTYGYTFGSGTRLTVV.

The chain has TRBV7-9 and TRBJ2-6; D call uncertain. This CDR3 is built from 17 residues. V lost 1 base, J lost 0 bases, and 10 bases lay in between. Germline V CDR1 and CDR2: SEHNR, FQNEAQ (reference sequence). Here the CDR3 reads CASSLEQLFSGANVLTF. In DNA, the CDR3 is TGTGCCAGCAGCTTAGAACAACTTTTCTCTGGGGCCAACGTCCTGACTTTC.

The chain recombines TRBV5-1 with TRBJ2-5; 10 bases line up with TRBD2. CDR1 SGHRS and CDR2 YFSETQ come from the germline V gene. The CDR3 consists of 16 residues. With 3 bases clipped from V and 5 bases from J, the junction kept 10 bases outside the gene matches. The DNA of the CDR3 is TGCGCCAGCAGCTCCCGAGCGGGAGGGCCGGCGGAGACCCAGTACTTC. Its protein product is CASSSRAGGPAETQYF.

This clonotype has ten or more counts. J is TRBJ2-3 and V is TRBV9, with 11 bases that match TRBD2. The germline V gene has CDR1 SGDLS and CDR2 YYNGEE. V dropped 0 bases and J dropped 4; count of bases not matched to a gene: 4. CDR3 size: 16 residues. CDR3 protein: CASSVAGTSGSDTQYF. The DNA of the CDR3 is TGTGCCAGCAGCGTAGCTGGGACTAGCGGTTCAGATACGCAGTATTTT.

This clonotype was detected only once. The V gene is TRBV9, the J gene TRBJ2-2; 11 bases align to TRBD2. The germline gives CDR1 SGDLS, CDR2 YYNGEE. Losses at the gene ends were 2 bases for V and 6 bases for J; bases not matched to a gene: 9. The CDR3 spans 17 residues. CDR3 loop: CASSVGLLAGDAGELFF. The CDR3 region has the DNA TGTGCCAGCAGCGTTGGACTACTAGCGGGAGATGCCGGGGAGCTGTTTTTT.

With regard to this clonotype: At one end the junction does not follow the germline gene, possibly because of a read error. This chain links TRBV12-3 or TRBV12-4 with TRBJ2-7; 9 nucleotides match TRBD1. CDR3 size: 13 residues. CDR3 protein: CASSLGTGVEQHF. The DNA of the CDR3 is TGTGCCAGCAGTTTAGGGACAGGGGTCGAGCAGCACTTC.

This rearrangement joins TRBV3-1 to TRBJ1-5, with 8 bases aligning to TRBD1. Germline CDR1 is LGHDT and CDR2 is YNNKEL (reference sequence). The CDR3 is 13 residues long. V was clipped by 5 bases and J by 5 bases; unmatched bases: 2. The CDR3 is CASSEDRDQPQHF. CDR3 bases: TGTGCCAGCAGCGAGGACAGGGATCAGCCCCAGCATTTT. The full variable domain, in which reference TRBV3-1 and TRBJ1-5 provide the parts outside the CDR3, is DTAVSQTPKYLVTQMGNDKSIKCEQNLGHDTMYWYKQDSKKFLKIMFSYNNKELIINETVPNRFSPKSPDKAHLNLHINSLELGDSAVYFCASSEDRDQPQHFGDGTRLSIL.

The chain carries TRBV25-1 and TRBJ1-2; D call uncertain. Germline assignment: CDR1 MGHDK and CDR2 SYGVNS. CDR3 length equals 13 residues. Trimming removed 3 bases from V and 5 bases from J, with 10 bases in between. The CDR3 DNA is TGTGCCAGCAGTGAGGGATTATCATATGGCTACACCTTC. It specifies CASSEGLSYGYTF.

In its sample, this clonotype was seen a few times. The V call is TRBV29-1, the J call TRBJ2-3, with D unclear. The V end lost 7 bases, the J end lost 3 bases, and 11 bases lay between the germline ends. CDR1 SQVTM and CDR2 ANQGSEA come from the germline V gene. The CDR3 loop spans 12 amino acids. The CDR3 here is CSASLRTDTQYF. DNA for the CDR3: TGCAGCGCGTCACTACGGACAGATACGCAGTATTTT.

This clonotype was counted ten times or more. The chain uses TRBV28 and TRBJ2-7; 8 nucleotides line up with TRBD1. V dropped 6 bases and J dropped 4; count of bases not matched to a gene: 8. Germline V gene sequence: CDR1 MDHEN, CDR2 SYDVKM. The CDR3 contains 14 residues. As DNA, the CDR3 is TGTGCCAGCAGAGCAGGACAGGGTTGGTACGAGCAGTACTTC. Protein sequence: CASRAGQGWYEQYF.

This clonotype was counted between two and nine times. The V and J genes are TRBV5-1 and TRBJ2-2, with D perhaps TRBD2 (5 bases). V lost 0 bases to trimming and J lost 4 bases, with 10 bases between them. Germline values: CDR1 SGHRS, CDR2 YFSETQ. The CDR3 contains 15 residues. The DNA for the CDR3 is TGCGCCAGCAGCTTGGCAAATCGGGGCACCGGGGAGCTGTTTTTT. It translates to CASSLANRGTGELFF.

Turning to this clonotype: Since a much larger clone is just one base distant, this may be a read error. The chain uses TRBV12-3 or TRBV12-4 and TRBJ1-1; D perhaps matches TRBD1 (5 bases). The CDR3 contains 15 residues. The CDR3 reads CASSFDLGLGTGAFF. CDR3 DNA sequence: TGTGCCAGCAGTTTTGATCTGGGACTCGGCACTGGAGCTTTCTTT.

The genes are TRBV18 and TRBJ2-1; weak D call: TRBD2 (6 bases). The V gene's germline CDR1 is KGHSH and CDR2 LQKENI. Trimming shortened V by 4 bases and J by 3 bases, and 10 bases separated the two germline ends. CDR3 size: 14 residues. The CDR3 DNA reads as TGTGCCAGCTCACTCTCGGACTACTACAATGAGCAGTTCTTC. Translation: CASSLSDYYNEQFF.

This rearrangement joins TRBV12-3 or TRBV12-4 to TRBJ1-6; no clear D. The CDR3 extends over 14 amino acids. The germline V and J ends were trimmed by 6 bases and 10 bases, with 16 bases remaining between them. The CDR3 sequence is CASRGGPEPSPLHF. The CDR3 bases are TGTGCCAGCAGAGGCGGTCCAGAACCCTCACCCCTCCACTTT.

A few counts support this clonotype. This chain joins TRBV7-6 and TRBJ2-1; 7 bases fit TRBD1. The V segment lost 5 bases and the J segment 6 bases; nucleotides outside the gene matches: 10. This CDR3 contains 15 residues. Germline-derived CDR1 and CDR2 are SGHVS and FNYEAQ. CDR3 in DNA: TGTGCCAGCAGCCCGGGACAGCCTGGGCGCAATGAGCAGTTCTTC. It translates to CASSPGQPGRNEQFF.

DNA for the CDR3: TGTGCCAGCAGCCGAGACAGGGGTGGCACAGATACGCAGTATTTT. It yields the protein CASSRDRGGTDTQYF. V and J are TRBV14 and TRBJ2-3; 8 nucleotides align to TRBD1. The CDR3 runs 15 residues. V gave up 4 bases and J gave up 1 base; unmatched junction bases: 4. The germline V gene has CDR1 SGHDN and CDR2 FVKESK.

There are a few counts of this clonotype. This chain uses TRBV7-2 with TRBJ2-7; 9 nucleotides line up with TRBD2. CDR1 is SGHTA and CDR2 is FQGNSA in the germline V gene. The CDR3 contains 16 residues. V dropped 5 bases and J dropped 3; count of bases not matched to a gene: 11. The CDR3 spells CASSPRGSGSLYEQYF. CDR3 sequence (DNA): TGTGCCAGCAGCCCCCGGGGTAGCGGGAGCCTCTACGAGCAGTACTTC.

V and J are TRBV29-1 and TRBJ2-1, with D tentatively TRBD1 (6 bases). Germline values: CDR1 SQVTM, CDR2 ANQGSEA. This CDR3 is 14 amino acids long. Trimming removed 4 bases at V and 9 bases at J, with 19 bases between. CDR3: CSVGQVSPGSEQFF. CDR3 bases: TGCAGCGTTGGACAGGTCTCCCCTGGAAGTGAGCAGTTCTTC.

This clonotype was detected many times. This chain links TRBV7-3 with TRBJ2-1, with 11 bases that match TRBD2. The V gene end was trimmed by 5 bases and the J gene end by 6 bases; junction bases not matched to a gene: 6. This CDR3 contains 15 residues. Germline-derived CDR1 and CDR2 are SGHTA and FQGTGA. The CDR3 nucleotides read TGTGCCAGCAGCCCGACTAGCGGGATCAGCAATGAGCAGTTCTTC. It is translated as CASSPTSGISNEQFF. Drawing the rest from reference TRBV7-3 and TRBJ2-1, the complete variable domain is GAGVSQTPSNKVTEKGKYVELRCDPISGHTALYWYRQSLGQGPEFLIYFQGTGAADDSGLPNDRFFAVRPEGSVSTLKIQRTERGDSAVYLCASSPTSGISNEQFFGPGTRLTVL.

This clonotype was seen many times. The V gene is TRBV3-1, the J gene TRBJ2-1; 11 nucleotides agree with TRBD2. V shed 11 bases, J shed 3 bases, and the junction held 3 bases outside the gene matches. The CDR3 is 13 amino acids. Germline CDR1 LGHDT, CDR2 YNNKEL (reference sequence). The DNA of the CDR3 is TGTGCCGCAGGACTAGCGGGCTACAATGAGCAGTTCTTC. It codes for CAAGLAGYNEQFF.